The 23 T cell receptor beta chains below come from one sample, sequenced in a study of spatial heterogeneity in lung cancer. Time point of the sample: blood at routine non-recurrence follow-up after resection. Each CDR3 protein is one row after TCRdb ran MiXCR on the 5' RACE reads. This sample has roughly 34,000 distinct CDR3 sequences, with more than 6.5% found just once. The sample consisted of PBMCs, taken at follow-up. Receptors originate from a male donor with early-stage non-small cell lung cancer.

Many counts were recorded for this clonotype. This chain links TRBV12-3 or TRBV12-4 with TRBJ2-3; 9 nucleotides agree with TRBD1. The J segment lost 1 base and the V segment lost 5 bases, leaving 7 bases of the junction unmatched. This CDR3 region has 16 residues. For the CDR3, the DNA is TGTGCCAGCAGTCAAAGGTGGACAGGGGGCACAGATACGCAGTATTTT. Translation gives CASSQRWTGGTDTQYF.

In its sample, this clonotype was seen a few times. This sequence joins TRBV5-1 and TRBJ2-5, with 7 bases identical to TRBD1. From germline, CDR1 is SGHRS and CDR2 YFSETQ. The CDR3 totals 15 residues. V dropped 2 bases and J dropped 3; count of bases not matched to a gene: 7. The chain's CDR3 is CASSFQTGREETQYF. Here the CDR3 DNA reads TGCGCCAGCAGCTTCCAGACAGGGCGGGAAGAGACCCAGTACTTC.

The table lists this clonotype with many counts. The chain employs TRBV6-5 and TRBJ1-3, with no clear D. The CDR3 covers 18 residues. The V end lost 0 bases, the J end lost 3 bases, and 18 bases lay between the germline ends. CDR1 is MNHEY and CDR2 is SVGAGI in the germline V gene. This CDR3 reads CASSYSTVHPGGGNTIYF. The CDR3 bases are TGTGCCAGCAGTTACTCGACGGTTCACCCGGGTGGTGGAAACACCATATATTTT.

This clonotype was seen ten or more times. The chain carries TRBV6-5 and TRBJ2-3; 9 bases are shared with TRBD1. Unmatched junction bases numbered 5, after V lost 6 bases and J lost 4 bases. Germline V gene sequence: CDR1 MNHEY, CDR2 SVGAGI. The CDR3 runs to 14 residues. In nucleotides, the CDR3 is TGTGCCAGCAGACTTCGACAGGGGGCAGATACGCAGTATTTT. This gives the protein CASRLRQGADTQYF.

This clonotype was seen at least ten times. The chain has TRBV18 and TRBJ1-2; D call uncertain. The V end lost 3 bases, the J end lost 6 bases, and 11 bases lay between the germline ends. Germline CDR1 KGHSH, CDR2 LQKENI. CDR3 size: 13 residues. DNA of the CDR3: TGTGCCAGCTCACCGGGAGGCTGGGATGGCTACACCTTC. Its translation is CASSPGGWDGYTF.

By share, this clonotype counts as medium-sized. V is TRBV25-1 and J is TRBJ1-2, with D hard to call. Germline CDR1 and CDR2: MGHDK and SYGVNS. The CDR3 sequence is 11 residues long. V dropped 2 bases and J dropped 2 bases, with 0 bases sitting between them. The CDR3 DNA reads TGTGCCAGCAGTGAAAACTATGGCTACACCTTC. Its protein is CASSENYGYTF.

This clonotype occurred a few times. The CDR3 DNA reads as TGCGCCAGCAGTCCTCATCTTAGTTCCTACGAGCAGTACTTC. Translating gives CASSPHLSSYEQYF. The chain couples TRBV10-1 to TRBJ2-7; D is undetermined. CDR3 length equals 14 residues. Germline V gene data show CDR1 as WNHNN and CDR2 as SYGVQD (reference sequence). Trimming cost V 5 bases and J 1 base, with 12 bases left between them.

This clonotype was counted ten times or more. The chain recombines TRBV5-6 with TRBJ2-1; tentatively, D is TRBD1 (6 bases). Trimming removed 3 bases from V and 4 bases from J, with 8 bases in between. Germline CDR1 and CDR2: SGHDT and YYEEEE. CDR3 length: 13 residues. CDR3: CASSSTGYNEQFF. DNA for the CDR3: TGTGCCAGCAGCTCCACAGGGTACAATGAGCAGTTCTTC.

A note on this clonotype: A much larger clone sits a single nucleotide away, making a read error possible. The chain carries TRBV18 and TRBJ1-5; no clear D gene. CDR3 length equals 18 residues. Germline V gene lookup returns CDR1 KGHSH and CDR2 LQKENI. Trimming stripped 5 bases from V and 8 bases from J, with 28 bases between. The CDR3 region has the DNA TGTGCCAGCTCATCCACAACCGCGACAAGCCCACTTGGGGAGCCCCAGCATTTT. Translated, it gives CASSSTTATSPLGEPQHF.

There are many counts of this clonotype. As DNA, the CDR3 is TGTGCCAGCAGCACCGGGGTGAGCACAGATACGCAGTATTTT. Amino acids: CASSTGVSTDTQYF. The chain links TRBV4-2 to TRBJ2-3; tentatively, D is TRBD2 (5 bases). Germline V gene sequence: CDR1 LGHNA, CDR2 YNFKEQ. The V and J ends lost 5 bases and 0 bases respectively, with 9 bases between them. The CDR3 spans 14 residues.

Ten or more counts support this clonotype. The chain joins TRBV29-1 to TRBJ2-5; 8 nucleotides align to TRBD2. V lost 6 bases to trimming and J lost 5 bases; unmatched junction nucleotides: 8. The V gene's germline CDR1 is SQVTM and CDR2 ANQGSEA. The length of the CDR3 is 13 residues. The DNA for the CDR3 is TGCAGCGTCGTGACTAGCGTCAGGGAGACCCAGTACTTC. It encodes CSVVTSVRETQYF.

This clonotype was seen ten or more times. V is TRBV5-1 and J is TRBJ1-2; the D gene is possibly TRBD1 (5 bases). V lost 1 base and J 6 bases, leaving 10 bases between the germline ends. The germline gives CDR1 SGHRS, CDR2 YFSETQ. This CDR3 has 13 amino acids. The CDR3 loop is CASSLKTGDGYTF. In nucleotides, the CDR3 is TGCGCCAGCAGCTTGAAAACAGGAGATGGCTACACCTTC.

This clonotype has at least ten counts. This chain uses TRBV3-1 with TRBJ1-5; D is ambiguous. CDR3 length: 14 amino acids. Trimming removed 2 bases from V and 6 bases from J, with 11 bases in between. CDR1 and CDR2 (germline): LGHDT, YNNKEL (reference sequence). The CDR3 protein is CASSQQDGLQPQHF. In DNA, the CDR3 is TGTGCCAGCAGCCAACAAGATGGTCTTCAGCCCCAGCATTTT. Full variable domain (rest looked up from reference TRBV3-1 and TRBJ1-5): DTAVSQTPKYLVTQMGNDKSIKCEQNLGHDTMYWYKQDSKKFLKIMFSYNNKELIINETVPNRFSPKSPDKAHLNLHINSLELGDSAVYFCASSQQDGLQPQHFGDGTRLSIL.

The chain recombines TRBV28 with TRBJ2-2; 9 nucleotides align to TRBD2. The J segment lost 6 bases and the V segment lost 3 bases, leaving 5 bases of the junction unmatched. This CDR3 spans 15 amino acids. The germline CDR1 and CDR2 sequences are MDHEN and SYDVKM. Here the CDR3 DNA reads TGTGCCAGCAGTTTGGGTAGCGGGGGAGCCGGGGAGCTGTTTTTT. Translation gives CASSLGSGGAGELFF.

The chain is built from TRBV13 and TRBJ2-3; D remains unclear. Trimming took 6 bases from V and 6 from J, leaving 13 bases between them. The germline gives CDR1 PRHDT, CDR2 FYEKMQ (reference sequence). The CDR3 contains 13 residues. The DNA for the CDR3 is TGTGCCAGCAGTGTCGGTGGTTCGGATACGCAGTATTTT. Translated, it gives CASSVGGSDTQYF. The whole variable domain, remainder taken from reference TRBV13 and TRBJ2-3, is AAGVIQSPRHLIKEKRETATLKCYPIPRHDTVYWYQQGPGQDPQFLISFYEKMQSDKGSIPDRFSAQQFSDYHSELNMSSLELGDSALYFCASSVGGSDTQYFGPGTRLTVL.

This clonotype was observed at least ten times. This chain connects TRBV7-6 to TRBJ2-5; 10 bases agree with TRBD1. CDR1 is SGHVS and CDR2 is FNYEAQ in the germline V gene. This CDR3 comprises 14 residues. V shed 5 bases, J shed 5 bases, and the junction held 5 bases outside the gene matches. CDR3 bases: TGTGCCAGCAGCATGGGACAGGGGATTGAGACCCAGTACTTC. Its protein product is CASSMGQGIETQYF.

This clonotype occurred many times. The chain uses TRBV6-5 and TRBJ2-5; 7 bases line up with TRBD1. V dropped 3 bases and J dropped 0; count of bases not matched to a gene: 4. Germline values: CDR1 MNHEY, CDR2 SVGAGI. This CDR3 contains 15 residues. CDR3 sequence reads: CASSYLGQYQETQYF. CDR3 DNA: TGTGCCAGCAGTTATTTGGGACAGTACCAAGAGACCCAGTACTTC.

This clonotype has a count of ten or more. V usage is TRBV12-3 or TRBV12-4 and J usage is TRBJ2-7; D ambiguous. This CDR3 comprises 13 residues. Trimming removed 7 bases from V and 0 bases from J, with 10 bases in between. CDR3 nucleotide sequence: TGTGCCAGCACCAGTTTATTCTCCTACGAGCAGTACTTC. Its translation: CASTSLFSYEQYF.

This clonotype was observed at least ten times. The rearrangement joins TRBV20-1 to TRBJ2-1; a possible D gene is TRBD1 (6 bases). There are 16 residues in the CDR3. The germline gives CDR1 DFQATT, CDR2 SNEGSKA (reference sequence). V was pared by 0 bases and J by 2 bases, with 14 bases between. CDR3 in DNA: TGCAGTGCTAGAGATCGAGACAGGATAGCCTACAATGAGCAGTTCTTC. Translation gives CSARDRDRIAYNEQFF.

The chain employs TRBV2 and TRBJ1-1; no firm D call. The CDR3 has 15 amino acids. The V and J ends lost 1 base and 1 base respectively, with 10 bases between them. Per germline, CDR1 SNHLY and CDR2 FYNNEI. CDR3 sequence (DNA): TGTGCCAGCAGTGAAGGAATCAAAAAGAACACTGAAGCTTTCTTT. Amino acid sequence: CASSEGIKKNTEAFF.

The chain couples TRBV20-1 to TRBJ2-7; TRBD1 might be the D (5 bases). The germline V and J ends were trimmed by 6 bases and 1 base, with 10 bases remaining between them. Germline CDR1 reads DFQATT; CDR2 reads SNEGSKA (reference sequence). The CDR3 contains 12 residues. This CDR3 is CSAEGDSYEQYF. Here the CDR3 DNA reads TGCAGTGCCGAAGGGGATTCCTACGAGCAGTACTTC.

The CDR3 bases are TGTGCCAGCACGCCTCACCGGGACACAATCACCGGGGAGCTGTTTTTT. Amino acids: CASTPHRDTITGELFF. The chain carries TRBV6-5 and TRBJ2-2, with TRBD1 as a possible D gene (6 bases). CDR1 and CDR2 from the germline V gene are MNHEY and SVGAGI. Trimming left V 7 bases short and J 4 bases short, with 19 bases between. This CDR3 is 16 amino acids long.

This clonotype was recorded at least ten times. The CDR3 spells CASSPRGTTSAETQYF. In DNA, the CDR3 is TGTGCCAGCAGCCCTCGGGGGACCACCTCGGCCGAGACCCAGTACTTC. The genes are TRBV13 and TRBJ2-5, with TRBD2 as a possible D gene (6 bases). Germline CDR1 reads PRHDT; CDR2 reads FYEKMQ (reference sequence). The CDR3 is made up of 16 amino acids. The V end was cut by 5 bases, the J end by 5 bases, with 21 bases between.